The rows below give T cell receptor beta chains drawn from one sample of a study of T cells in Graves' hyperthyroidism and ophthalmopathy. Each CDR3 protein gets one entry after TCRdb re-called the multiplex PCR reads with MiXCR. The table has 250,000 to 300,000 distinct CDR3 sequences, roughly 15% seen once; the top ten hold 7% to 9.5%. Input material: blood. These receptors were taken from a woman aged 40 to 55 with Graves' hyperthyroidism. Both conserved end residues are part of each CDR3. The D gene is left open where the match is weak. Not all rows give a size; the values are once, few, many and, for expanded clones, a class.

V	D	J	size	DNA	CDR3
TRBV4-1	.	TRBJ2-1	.	TGCGCCAGCAGCCCCCGGCGGGCAGGGGAGTACAATGAGCAGTTCTTC	CASSPRRAGEYNEQFF
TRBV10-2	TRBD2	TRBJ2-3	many	TGCGCCAGCAGTGAGTCGTGGGGACTAGCTAGGGATACGCAGTATTTT	CASSESWGLARDTQYF
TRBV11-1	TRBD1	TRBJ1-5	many	TGTGCCAGCAGTACAGGGGTAGGTCAGCCCCAGCATTTT	CASSTGVGQPQHF
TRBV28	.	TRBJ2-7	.	TGTGCCAGCAGTCAACAGGGAACCTACGAGCAGTACTTC	CASSQQGTYEQYF
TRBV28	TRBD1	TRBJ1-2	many	TGTGCCAGCAGTTTAGGGGACAGGGAATGGGGCTACACCTTC	CASSLGDREWGYTF
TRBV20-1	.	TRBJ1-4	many	TGCAGTGCTAGTCAGGGTGTGGGTGAAAAACTGTTTTTT	CSASQGVGEKLFF
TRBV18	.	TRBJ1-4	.	TGTGCCAGCTCTCCCCCCGGCAGGGTCAATGAAAAACTGTTTTTT	CASSPPGRVNEKLFF
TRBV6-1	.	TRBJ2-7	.	TGTGCCAGCAGTGAAGTGGGGGCCGCGGGCAAGCAGTACTTC	CASSEVGAAGKQYF
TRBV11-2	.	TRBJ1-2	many	TGTGCCAGCAGCTTAGGTCGGAGCTATGGCTACACCTTC	CASSLGRSYGYTF
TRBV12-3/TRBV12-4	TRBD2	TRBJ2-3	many	TGTGCCAGCAGTTCGTGGCTGACTAGCGGGAGGGGGGCAGATACGCAGTATTTT	CASSSWLTSGRGADTQYF
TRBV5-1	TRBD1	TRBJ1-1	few	TGCGCCAGCAGCTTAGGGGGCACAGGGGACACTGAAGCTTTCTTT	CASSLGGTGDTEAFF
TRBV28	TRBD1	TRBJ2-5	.	TGTGCCAGCAGCACGACAGGGAAAGAGACCCAGTACTTC	CASSTTGKETQYF
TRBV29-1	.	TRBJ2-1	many	TGCAGCGTTGAGGAGTTCAATGAGCAGTTCTTC	CSVEEFNEQFF
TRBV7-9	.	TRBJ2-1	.	TGTGCCAGCAGCTCGGGATATCGTTCCTACAATGAGCAGTTCTTC	CASSSGYRSYNEQFF
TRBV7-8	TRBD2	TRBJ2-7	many	TGTGCCAGCAGCTCGGGACTAGCGCTATACGAGCAGTACTTC	CASSSGLALYEQYF